These T cell receptor beta chains were read from a single sample in a study of cytomegalovirus exposure and HLA in healthy donors. The method was immunoSEQ multiplex PCR; TCRdb's version includes in-frame clones alone and lacks a portion of them. The sample has 250,000 to 350,000 clones, 86% seen once. The sample consisted of PBMCs. These receptors were taken from a man aged 40-55 years in good health and CMV-seropositive. Each CDR3 is given with its conserved first and last residue. D genes are given only for firm matches. Clone sizes are given selectively: once, few, many, or a class where the clone is expanded.

V gene: TRBV5-1
J gene: TRBJ1-2
clone size: -
D gene: -
CDR3 DNA: TGCGCCAGCAGCGTACGGTCAGGGCCGGGCTATGGCTACACCTTC
CDR3 protein: CASSVRSGPGYGYTF

V gene: TRBV7-9
J gene: TRBJ1-2
clone size: -
D gene: TRBD1
CDR3 DNA: TGTGCCAGCAGTCCCAGGGGGCACGACTATGGCTACACCTTC
CDR3 protein: CASSPRGHDYGYTF

V gene: TRBV10-3
J gene: TRBJ1-5
clone size: -
D gene: TRBD1
CDR3 DNA: TGTGCCATCAGTGAGTCGACAGGGGGTCCTAGTCAGCCCCAGCATTTT
CDR3 protein: CAISESTGGPSQPQHF

V gene: TRBV7-2
J gene: TRBJ1-1
clone size: -
D gene: TRBD1
CDR3 DNA: TGTGCCAGCAGCCGGGACAGGGGTGGGATGGCTGAAGCTTTCTTT
CDR3 protein: CASSRDRGGMAEAFF

V gene: TRBV27
J gene: TRBJ2-1
clone size: -
D gene: -
CDR3 DNA: TGTGCCAGCAGTTTGTCGGTCTACAATGAGCAGTTCTTC
CDR3 protein: CASSLSVYNEQFF

V gene: TRBV27
J gene: TRBJ1-1
clone size: once
D gene: TRBD1
CDR3 DNA: TGTGCCAGCAGTTTTTACGGACAGGGCACTGAAGCTTTCTTT
CDR3 protein: CASSFYGQGTEAFF

V gene: TRBV4-1
J gene: TRBJ2-7
clone size: -
D gene: -
CDR3 DNA: TGCGCCAGCAGCCAGATCATTGGCAGATTCTCCTACGAGCAGTACTTC
CDR3 protein: CASSQIIGRFSYEQYF

V gene: TRBV7-2
J gene: TRBJ2-2
clone size: -
D gene: TRBD1
CDR3 DNA: TGTGCCAGCAGTCGCGACAGGGGAAGCACCGGGGAGCTGTTTTTT
CDR3 protein: CASSRDRGSTGELFF

V gene: TRBV19
J gene: TRBJ2-7
clone size: -
D gene: -
CDR3 DNA: TGTGCCAGTAGTATCGCCCGGTCATACGAGCAGTACTTC
CDR3 protein: CASSIARSYEQYF

V gene: TRBV4-1
J gene: TRBJ2-1
clone size: -
D gene: TRBD1
CDR3 DNA: TGCGCCAGCAGCCATCCAGGGGGCAACAATGAGCAGTTCTTC
CDR3 protein: CASSHPGGNNEQFF

V gene: TRBV19
J gene: TRBJ1-2
clone size: -
D gene: TRBD1
CDR3 DNA: TGTGCCAGTAGCATTGACCGGGACAGGGTTTATGGCTACACCTTC
CDR3 protein: CASSIDRDRVYGYTF

V gene: TRBV2
J gene: TRBJ2-5
clone size: -
D gene: TRBD2
CDR3 DNA: TGTGCCAGCCTAGCGGGAGGGGAAGAGACCCAGTACTTC
CDR3 protein: CASLAGGEETQYF

V gene: TRBV7-9
J gene: TRBJ2-7
clone size: -
D gene: -
CDR3 DNA: TGTGCCAGCAGCTCCACAGTGCTTCGGATCTACGAGCAGTACTTC
CDR3 protein: CASSSTVLRIYEQYF

V gene: TRBV6-1
J gene: TRBJ1-5
clone size: -
D gene: TRBD1
CDR3 DNA: TGTGCCAGCAGTGGGGCAGGGGGTCTGGGTCAGCCCCAGCATTTT
CDR3 protein: CASSGAGGLGQPQHF

V gene: TRBV9
J gene: TRBJ2-3
clone size: -
D gene: TRBD2
CDR3 DNA: TGTGCCAGCAGCGTATCCCTAGCGGGAGACACAGATACGCAGTATTTT
CDR3 protein: CASSVSLAGDTDTQYF

V gene: TRBV5-1
J gene: TRBJ2-5
clone size: -
D gene: TRBD1
CDR3 DNA: TGCGCCAGCATGCGGGCACCGGGACAGCAAGAGACCCAGTACTTC
CDR3 protein: CASMRAPGQQETQYF

V gene: TRBV5-1
J gene: TRBJ2-1
clone size: -
D gene: -
CDR3 DNA: TGCGCCAGCAGCTTGGCCGTCAATGAGCAGTTCTTC
CDR3 protein: CASSLAVNEQFF

V gene: TRBV5-1
J gene: TRBJ2-3
clone size: -
D gene: TRBD1
CDR3 DNA: TGCGCCAGCAGCAGGGGACAGTTAGAACCATACACAGATACGCAGTATTTT
CDR3 protein: CASSRGQLEPYTDTQYF

V gene: TRBV6-1
J gene: TRBJ1-2
clone size: -
D gene: -
CDR3 DNA: TGTGCCAGCAGTGAACCCCGGGTCCTAGACTATGGCTACACCTTC
CDR3 protein: CASSEPRVLDYGYTF

V gene: TRBV6-1
J gene: TRBJ2-7
clone size: -
D gene: TRBD1
CDR3 DNA: TGTGCCAGCAGTGGAGACAGGGGGCCTTCCTACGAGCAGTACTTC
CDR3 protein: CASSGDRGPSYEQYF